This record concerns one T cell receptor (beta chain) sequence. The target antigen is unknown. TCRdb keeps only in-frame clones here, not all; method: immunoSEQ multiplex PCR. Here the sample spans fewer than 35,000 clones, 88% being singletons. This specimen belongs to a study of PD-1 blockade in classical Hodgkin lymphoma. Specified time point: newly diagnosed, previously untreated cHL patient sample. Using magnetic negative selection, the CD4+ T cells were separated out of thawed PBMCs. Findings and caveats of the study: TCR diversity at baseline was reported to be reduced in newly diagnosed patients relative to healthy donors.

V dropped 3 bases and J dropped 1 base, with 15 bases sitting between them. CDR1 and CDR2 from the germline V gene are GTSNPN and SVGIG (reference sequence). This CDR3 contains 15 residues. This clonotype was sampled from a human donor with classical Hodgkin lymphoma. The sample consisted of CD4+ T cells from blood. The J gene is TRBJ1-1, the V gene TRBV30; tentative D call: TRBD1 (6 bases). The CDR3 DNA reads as TGTGCCTGGAGGAAGAGGGGGGCGCGGAACACTGAAGCTTTCTTT. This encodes CAWRKRGARNTEAFF.